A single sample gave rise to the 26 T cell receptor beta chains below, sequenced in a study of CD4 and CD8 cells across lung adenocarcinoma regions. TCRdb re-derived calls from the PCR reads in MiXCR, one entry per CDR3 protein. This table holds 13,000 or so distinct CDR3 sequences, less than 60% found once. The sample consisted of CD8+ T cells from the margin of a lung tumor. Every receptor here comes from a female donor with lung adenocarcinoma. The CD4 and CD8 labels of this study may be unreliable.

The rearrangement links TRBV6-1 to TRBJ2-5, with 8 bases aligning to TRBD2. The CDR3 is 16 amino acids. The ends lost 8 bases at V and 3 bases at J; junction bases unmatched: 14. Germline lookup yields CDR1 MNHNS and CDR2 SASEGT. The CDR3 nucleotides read TGTGCCAGCGGGGGGAGCGGGGGCCGTGACAAAGAGACCCAGTACTTC. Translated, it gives CASGGSGGRDKETQYF.

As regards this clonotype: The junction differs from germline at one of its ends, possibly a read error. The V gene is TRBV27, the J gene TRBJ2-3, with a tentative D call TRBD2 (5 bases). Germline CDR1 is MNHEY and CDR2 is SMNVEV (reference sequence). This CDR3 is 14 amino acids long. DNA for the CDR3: TGTGCCAGCAGGTTGCGCGGGTTCAAAAATACGCAGTACTTT. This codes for CASRLRGFKNTQYF.

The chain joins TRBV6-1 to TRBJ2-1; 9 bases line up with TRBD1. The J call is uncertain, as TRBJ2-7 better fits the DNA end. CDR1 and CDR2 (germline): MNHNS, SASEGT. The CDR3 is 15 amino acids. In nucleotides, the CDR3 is TGTGCCAGCAGGATACAGGGGGCAACCTCCTACGAGCAGTACTTC. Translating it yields CASRIQGATSYEQYF.

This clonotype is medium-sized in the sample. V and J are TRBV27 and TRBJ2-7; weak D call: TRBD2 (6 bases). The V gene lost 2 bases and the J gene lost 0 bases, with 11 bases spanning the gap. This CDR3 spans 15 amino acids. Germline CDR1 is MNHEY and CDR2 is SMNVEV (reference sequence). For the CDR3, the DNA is TGTGCCAGCAGTTTACGGCAGGGACTCTCCTACGAGCAGTACTTC. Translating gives CASSLRQGLSYEQYF.

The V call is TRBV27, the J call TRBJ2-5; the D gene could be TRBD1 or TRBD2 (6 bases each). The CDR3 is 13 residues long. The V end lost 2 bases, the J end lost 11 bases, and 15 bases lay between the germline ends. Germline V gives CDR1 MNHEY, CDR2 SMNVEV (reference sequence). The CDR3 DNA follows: TGTGCCAGCAGTTTACGGAGGGGGTGGGAGCAGTACTTC. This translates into CASSLRRGWEQYF.

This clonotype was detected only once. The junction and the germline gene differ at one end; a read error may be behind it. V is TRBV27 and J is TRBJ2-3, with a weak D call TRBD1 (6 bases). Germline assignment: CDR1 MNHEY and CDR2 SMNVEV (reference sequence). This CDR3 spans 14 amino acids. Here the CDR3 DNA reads TGTGCGGGCAGTGGGGGCGGGTTCCAAGATACGCAGTATTTC. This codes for CAGSGGGFQDTQYF.

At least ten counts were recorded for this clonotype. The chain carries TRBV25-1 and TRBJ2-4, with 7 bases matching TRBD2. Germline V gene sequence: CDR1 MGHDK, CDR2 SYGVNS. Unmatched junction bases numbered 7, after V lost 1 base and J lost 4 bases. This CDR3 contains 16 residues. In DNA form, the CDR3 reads TGTGCCAGCAGTGAATCAGGAGCGGGGTATAAAAACATTCAGTACTTC. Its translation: CASSESGAGYKNIQYF. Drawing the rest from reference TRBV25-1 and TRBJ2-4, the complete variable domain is EADIYQTPRYLVIGTGKKITLECSQTMGHDKMYWYQQDPGMELHLIHYSYGVNSTEKGDLSSESTVSRIRTEHFPLTLESARPSHTSQYLCASSESGAGYKNIQYFGAGTRLSVL.

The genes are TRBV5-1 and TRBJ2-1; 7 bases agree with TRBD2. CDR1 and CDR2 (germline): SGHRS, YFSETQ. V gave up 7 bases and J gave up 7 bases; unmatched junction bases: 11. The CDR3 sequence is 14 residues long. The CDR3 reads CASSSSNGRNEQFF. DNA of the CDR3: TGCGCCAGCTCTTCTTCGAACGGGAGGAATGAGCAGTTCTTC. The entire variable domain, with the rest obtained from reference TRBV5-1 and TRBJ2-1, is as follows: KAGVTQTPRYLIKTRGQQVTLSCSPISGHRSVSWYQQTPGQGLQFLFEYFSETQRNKGNFPGRFSGRQFSNSRSEMNVSTLELGDSALYLCASSSSNGRNEQFFGPGTRLTVL.

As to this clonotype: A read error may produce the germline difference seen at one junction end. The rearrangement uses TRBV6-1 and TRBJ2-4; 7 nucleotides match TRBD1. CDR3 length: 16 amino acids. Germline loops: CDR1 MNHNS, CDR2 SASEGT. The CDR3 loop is CASSPRGQRAKNIQYF. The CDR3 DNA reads TGTGCCAGCAGTCCTAGGGGGCAGCGAGCCAAAAATATTCAGTACTTC.

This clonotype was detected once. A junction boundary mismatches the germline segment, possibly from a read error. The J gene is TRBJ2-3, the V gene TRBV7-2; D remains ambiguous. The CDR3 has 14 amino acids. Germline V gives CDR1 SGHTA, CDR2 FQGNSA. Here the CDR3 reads CASSRTVSKDTQYF. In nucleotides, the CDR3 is TGTGCCAGCAGCCGTACGGTATCCAAAGATACTCAGTATTTC.

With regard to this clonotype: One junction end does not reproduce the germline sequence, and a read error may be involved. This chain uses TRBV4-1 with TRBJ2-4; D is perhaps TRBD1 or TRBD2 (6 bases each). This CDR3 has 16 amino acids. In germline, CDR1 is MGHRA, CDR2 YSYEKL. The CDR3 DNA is TGCGCCAGCAGCCACCGGGGGCGGGGAATCACAAACATTCAGTATTTC. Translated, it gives CASSHRGRGITNIQYF.

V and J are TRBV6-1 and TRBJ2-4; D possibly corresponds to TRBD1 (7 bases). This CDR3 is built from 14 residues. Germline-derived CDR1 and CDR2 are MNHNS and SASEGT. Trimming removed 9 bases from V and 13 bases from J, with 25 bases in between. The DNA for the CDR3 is TGTGCCAGTCAGGGGGGCCGTGACCAAAACACCCAGTACTTC. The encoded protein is CASQGGRDQNTQYF.

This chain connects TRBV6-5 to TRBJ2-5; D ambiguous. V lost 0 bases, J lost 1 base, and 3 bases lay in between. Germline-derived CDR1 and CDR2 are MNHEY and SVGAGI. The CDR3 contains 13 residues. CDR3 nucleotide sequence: TGTGCCAGCAGTTACTCGGCCCAAGAGACCCAGTACTTC. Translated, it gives CASSYSAQETQYF.

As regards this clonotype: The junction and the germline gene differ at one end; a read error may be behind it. The CDR3 DNA is TGTGGCAGCAGCTCGGGGCCCGGAGCCAAAAATACGCAGTATTTT. Translating it yields CGSSSGPGAKNTQYF. The chain links TRBV6-4 to TRBJ2-3; either TRBD1 or TRBD2 may supply D (5 bases each). Germline values: CDR1 MRHNA, CDR2 SNTAGT. CDR3 size: 15 residues.

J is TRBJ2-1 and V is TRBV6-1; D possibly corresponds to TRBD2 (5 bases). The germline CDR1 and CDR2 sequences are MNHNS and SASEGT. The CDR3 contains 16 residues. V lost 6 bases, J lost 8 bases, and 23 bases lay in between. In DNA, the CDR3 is TGTGCCAGCAGGATACCAGGAGGAATCGGTAAGGATGAGCAGTTCTTC. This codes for CASRIPGGIGKDEQFF.

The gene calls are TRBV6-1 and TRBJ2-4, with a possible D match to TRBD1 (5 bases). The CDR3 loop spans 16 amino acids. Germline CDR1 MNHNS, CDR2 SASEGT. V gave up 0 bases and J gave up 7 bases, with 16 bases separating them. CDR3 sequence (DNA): TGTGCCAGCAGTGAAGCTTTGGGCAGGGTGGGGAACATTCAGTACTTC. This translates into CASSEALGRVGNIQYF.

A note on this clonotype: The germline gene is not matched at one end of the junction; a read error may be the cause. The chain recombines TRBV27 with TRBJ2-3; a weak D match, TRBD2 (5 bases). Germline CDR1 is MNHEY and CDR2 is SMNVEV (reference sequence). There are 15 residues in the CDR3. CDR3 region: CASGLRARGENTQYF. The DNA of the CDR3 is TGTGCCAGCGGTTTGCGGGCGCGAGGCGAAAATACGCAGTATTTC.

Here the CDR3 reads CASSPSTSGSLQETQYF. The CDR3, as DNA: TGCGCCAGCAGTCCCTCTACTAGCGGGAGCCTCCAAGAGACCCAGTACTTC. The genes are TRBV4-1 and TRBJ2-5; 11 bases match TRBD2. This CDR3 region has 17 residues. The germline V gene has CDR1 MGHRA and CDR2 YSYEKL. Losses at the gene ends were 6 bases for V and 1 base for J; bases not matched to a gene: 10.

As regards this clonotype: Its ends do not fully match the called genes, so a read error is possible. Here the CDR3 DNA reads TGCGCCAGCAGGCAAGGAGACGGGGGGCTGGGAGGCACAGACACGCAGTACTTC. This codes for CASRQGDGGLGGTDTQYF. The J gene is TRBJ2-4, the V gene TRBV4-1; tentative D call: TRBD2 (7 bases). The CDR3 has 18 amino acids. Germline V lookup: CDR1 MGHRA, CDR2 YSYEKL.

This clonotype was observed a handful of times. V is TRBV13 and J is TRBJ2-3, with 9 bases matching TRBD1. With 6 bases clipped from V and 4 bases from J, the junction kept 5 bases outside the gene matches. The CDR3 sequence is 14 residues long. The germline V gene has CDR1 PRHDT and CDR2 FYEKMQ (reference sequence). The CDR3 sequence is CASRLGQGADTQYF. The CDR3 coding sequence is TGTGCCAGCAGATTGGGACAGGGCGCAGATACGCAGTATTTT.

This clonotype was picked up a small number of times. The chain's CDR3 is CASSFGHEQYF. The CDR3 bases are TGTGCCAGCAGTTTCGGGCACGAGCAGTACTTC. The V and J genes are TRBV27 and TRBJ2-1; no clear D gene. TRBJ2-7 explains the end of the DNA better; the J call may be wrong. CDR1 is MNHEY, CDR2 SMNVEV, per germline (reference sequence). CDR3 length: 11 residues.

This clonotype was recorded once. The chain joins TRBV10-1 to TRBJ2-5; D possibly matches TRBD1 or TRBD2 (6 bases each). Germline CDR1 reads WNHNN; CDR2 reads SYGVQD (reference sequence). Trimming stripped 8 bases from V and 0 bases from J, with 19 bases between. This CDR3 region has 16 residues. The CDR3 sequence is CASGGNGGRDQETQYF. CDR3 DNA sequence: TGCGCCAGCGGGGGGAACGGGGGCCGTGACCAAGAGACCCAGTACTTC.

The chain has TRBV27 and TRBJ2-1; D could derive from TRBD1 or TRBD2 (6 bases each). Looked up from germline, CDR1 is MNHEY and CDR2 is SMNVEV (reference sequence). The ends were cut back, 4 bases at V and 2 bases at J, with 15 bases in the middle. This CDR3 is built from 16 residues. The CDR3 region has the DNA TGTGCCAGCAGTTGGGGCGGGACAAGCGCCTACAATGAGCAGTTCTTC. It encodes CASSWGGTSAYNEQFF.

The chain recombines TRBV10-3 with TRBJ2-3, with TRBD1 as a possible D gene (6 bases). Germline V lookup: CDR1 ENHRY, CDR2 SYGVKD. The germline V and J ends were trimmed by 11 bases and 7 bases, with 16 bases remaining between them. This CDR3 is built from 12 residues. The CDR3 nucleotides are TGTGCCTCACAGGGCCTTGGTTATACGCAGTATTTT. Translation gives CASQGLGYTQYF.

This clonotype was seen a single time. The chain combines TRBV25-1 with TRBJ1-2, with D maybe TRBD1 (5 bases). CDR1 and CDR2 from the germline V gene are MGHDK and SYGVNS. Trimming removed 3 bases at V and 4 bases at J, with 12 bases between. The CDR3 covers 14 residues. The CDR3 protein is CASSDLGGAYGYTF. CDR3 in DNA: TGTGCCAGCAGTGATTTGGGGGGTGCCTATGGCTACACCTTC.

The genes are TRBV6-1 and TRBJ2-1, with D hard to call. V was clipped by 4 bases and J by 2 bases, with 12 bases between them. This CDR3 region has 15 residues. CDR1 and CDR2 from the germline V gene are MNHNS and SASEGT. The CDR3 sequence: CASSAPTWTYNEQFF. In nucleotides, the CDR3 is TGTGCCAGCAGTGCGCCGACTTGGACCTACAATGAGCAGTTCTTC.